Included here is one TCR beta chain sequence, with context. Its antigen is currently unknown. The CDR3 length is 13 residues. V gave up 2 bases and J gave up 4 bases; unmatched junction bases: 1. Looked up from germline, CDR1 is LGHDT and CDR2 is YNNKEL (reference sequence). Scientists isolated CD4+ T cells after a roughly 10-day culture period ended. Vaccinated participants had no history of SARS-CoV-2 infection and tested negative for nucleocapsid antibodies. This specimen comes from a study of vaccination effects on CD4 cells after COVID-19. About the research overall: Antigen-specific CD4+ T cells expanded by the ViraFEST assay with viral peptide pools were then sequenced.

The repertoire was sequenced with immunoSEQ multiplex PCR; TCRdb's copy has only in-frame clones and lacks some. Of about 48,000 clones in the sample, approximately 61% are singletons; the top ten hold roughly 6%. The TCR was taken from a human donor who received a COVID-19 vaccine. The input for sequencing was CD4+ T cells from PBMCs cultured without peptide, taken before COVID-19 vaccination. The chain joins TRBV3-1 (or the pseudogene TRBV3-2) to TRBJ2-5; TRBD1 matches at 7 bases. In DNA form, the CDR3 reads TGTGCCAGCAGCCAAAACAGGGGAGAGACCCAGTACTTC. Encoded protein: CASSQNRGETQYF.